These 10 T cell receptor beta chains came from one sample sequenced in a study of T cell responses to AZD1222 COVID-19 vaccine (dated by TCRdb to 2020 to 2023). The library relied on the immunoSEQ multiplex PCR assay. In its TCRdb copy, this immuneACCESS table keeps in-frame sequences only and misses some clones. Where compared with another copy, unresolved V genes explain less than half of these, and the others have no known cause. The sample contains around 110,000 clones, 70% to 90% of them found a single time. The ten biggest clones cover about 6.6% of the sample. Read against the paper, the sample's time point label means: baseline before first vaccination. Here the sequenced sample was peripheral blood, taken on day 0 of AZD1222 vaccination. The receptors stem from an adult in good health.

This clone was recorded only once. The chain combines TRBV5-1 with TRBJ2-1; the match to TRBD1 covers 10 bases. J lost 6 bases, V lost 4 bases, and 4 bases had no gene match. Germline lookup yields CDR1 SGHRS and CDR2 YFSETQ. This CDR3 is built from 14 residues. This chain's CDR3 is CASSRDRGFNEQFF. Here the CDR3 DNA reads TGCGCCAGCAGCCGGGACAGGGGTTTCAATGAGCAGTTCTTC. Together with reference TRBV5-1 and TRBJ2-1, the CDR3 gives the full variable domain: KAGVTQTPRYLIKTRGQQVTLSCSPISGHRSVSWYQQTPGQGLQFLFEYFSETQRNKGNFPGRFSGRQFSNSRSEMNVSTLELGDSALYLCASSRDRGFNEQFFGPGTRLTVL.

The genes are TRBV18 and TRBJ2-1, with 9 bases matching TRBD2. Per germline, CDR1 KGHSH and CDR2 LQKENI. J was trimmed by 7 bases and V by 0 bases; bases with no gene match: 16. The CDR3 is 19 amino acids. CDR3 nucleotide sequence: TGTGCCAGCTCACCACCGAACGGCGGGAGGGCCGGCCGAGGGAATGAGCAGTTCTTC. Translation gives CASSPPNGGRAGRGNEQFF.

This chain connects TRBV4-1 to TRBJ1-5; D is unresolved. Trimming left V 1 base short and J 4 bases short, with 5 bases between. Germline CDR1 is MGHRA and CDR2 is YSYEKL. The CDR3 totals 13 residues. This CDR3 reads CASSQGRNQPQHF. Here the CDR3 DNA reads TGCGCCAGCAGCCAAGGTCGGAATCAGCCCCAGCATTTT.

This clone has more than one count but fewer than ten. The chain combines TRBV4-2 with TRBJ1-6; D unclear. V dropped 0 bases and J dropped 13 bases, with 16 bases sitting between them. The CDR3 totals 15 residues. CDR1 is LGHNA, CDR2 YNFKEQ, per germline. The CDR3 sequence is CASSQDQAFSRPLHF. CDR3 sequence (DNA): TGTGCCAGCAGCCAAGATCAGGCTTTCTCTCGTCCCCTCCACTTT.

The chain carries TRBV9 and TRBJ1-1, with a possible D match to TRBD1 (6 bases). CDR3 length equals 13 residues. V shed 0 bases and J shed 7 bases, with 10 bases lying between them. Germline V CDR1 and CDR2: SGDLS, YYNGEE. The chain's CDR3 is CASSVGQGSEAFF. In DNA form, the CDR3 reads TGTGCCAGCAGCGTAGGCCAGGGGAGTGAAGCTTTCTTT.

The CDR3 coding sequence is TGTGCCTGGAGTGTAACGGGAGGGGGATGGGCTGAAGCTTTCTTT. Encoded protein: CAWSVTGGGWAEAFF. The gene calls are TRBV30 and TRBJ1-1; D is perhaps TRBD1 (6 bases). The germline V gene encodes CDR1 GTSNPN and CDR2 SVGIG (reference sequence). The CDR3 runs 15 residues. V lost 0 bases and J lost 6, with 17 bases in between.

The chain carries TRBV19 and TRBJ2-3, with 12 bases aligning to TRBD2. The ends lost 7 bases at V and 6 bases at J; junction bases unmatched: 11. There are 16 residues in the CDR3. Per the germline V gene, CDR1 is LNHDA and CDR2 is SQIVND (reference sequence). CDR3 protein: CASKRLAGGLADTQYF. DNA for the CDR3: TGTGCCAGTAAGCGGCTAGCGGGAGGGTTGGCGGATACGCAGTATTTT.

CDR3 nucleotide sequence: TGTGCCAGCAGCCAAGACCCAGCGGGGGAACAGAATGAGCAGTTCTTC. It codes for CASSQDPAGEQNEQFF. The chain carries TRBV3-1 (or the pseudogene TRBV3-2) and TRBJ2-1, with 8 bases lining up with TRBD2. The length of the CDR3 is 16 residues. Germline trimming cut 0 bases from V and 7 bases from J; bases unmatched to any gene: 8. Germline CDR1 is LGHDT and CDR2 is YNNKEL (reference sequence).

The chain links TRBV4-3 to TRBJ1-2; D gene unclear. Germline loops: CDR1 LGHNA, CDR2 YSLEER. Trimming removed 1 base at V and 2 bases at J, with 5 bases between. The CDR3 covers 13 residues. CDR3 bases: TGCGCCAGCAGCCAAGTAGGGAACTATGGCTACACCTTC. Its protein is CASSQVGNYGYTF.

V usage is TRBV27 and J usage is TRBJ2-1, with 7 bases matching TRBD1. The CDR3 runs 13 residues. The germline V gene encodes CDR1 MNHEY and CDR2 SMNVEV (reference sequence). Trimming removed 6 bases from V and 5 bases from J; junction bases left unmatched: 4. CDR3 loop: CASSGTEHNEQFF. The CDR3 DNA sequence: TGTGCCAGCAGCGGGACAGAGCACAATGAGCAGTTCTTC.